Sequencing of this TCR beta chain was carried out in a study of early T cells in non-severe SARS-CoV-2 infection. About the study: The input, bulk RNA from unsorted whole blood, was sequenced, and chains were unpaired. Whole-study results and caveats: Anti-spike CD8 responses were favored in VDJdb matching, and private and CD4 specificities were missed.

Attached unique molecular identifiers marked individual cDNA molecules. Using its own MiXCR run on the 5' RACE reads, TCRdb lists one record per CDR3 protein. This sample carries 20,000 to 30,000 distinct CDR3 sequences, 4% to 4.5% of them seen once, and the ten largest clones take 6% to 6.5%. This clonotype has a count of ten or more. Its specificity is not known. Sequencing was carried out using whole blood. This receptor was obtained from an adult who was a healthcare worker with PCR-confirmed SARS-CoV-2 infection or an uninfected control (not recorded which).

CDR3 loop: CASSLRGGNEQYF. The CDR3 nucleotides read TGTGCCAGCAGCCTCCGGGGCGGGAACGAGCAGTACTTC. This chain joins TRBV13 and TRBJ2-7; a weak D match, TRBD2 (6 bases). Trimming cost V 5 bases and J 5 bases, with 13 bases left between them. The CDR3 covers 13 residues. CDR1 and CDR2 (germline): PRHDT, FYEKMQ (reference sequence).